This TCR beta chain stems from a study of cytomegalovirus exposure and HLA in healthy donors. Vbeta (60) and Jbeta (13) primers were used in the PCR. Here immunoSEQ multiplex PCR was the method, and the copy in TCRdb shows in-frame clones only, minus some. The data hold about 150,000 clones, with about 74% observed a single time. The study, taken as a whole, reports: Testing in vitro showed a few CMV-associated chains specific for CMV antigens. Analyzed later, most CMV-associated TCR beta chains appeared HLA-restricted.

CDR1 and CDR2 from the germline V gene are MDHEN and SYDVKM. V lost 3 bases, J lost 4 bases, and 10 bases lay in between. CDR3 length equals 14 residues. Details on this clone: Antigen unknown.

The sequenced sample was PBMCs. This chain joins TRBV28 and TRBJ1-5, with D tentatively TRBD1 (6 bases). The TCR was taken from a man between 40 and 49 years old in good health and CMV-seropositive. Here the CDR3 reads CASSFGQTNQPQHF. The CDR3, as DNA: TGTGCCAGCAGTTTCGGACAGACGAATCAGCCCCAGCATTTT.